Listed below are T cell receptor beta chains from one sample, sequenced in a study of beta chain features in type 1 diabetes. The data were produced by immunoSEQ multiplex PCR, yet TCRdb's version contains in-frame clones alone and is incomplete. The data contain 500,000 to 850,000 clones, roughly 13% of them singletons. Sequences were obtained from naive CD4+ T cells from blood. These receptors originate from a man between 18 and 29 years old with type 1 diabetes. CDR3s include the opening cysteine and the closing phenylalanine or tryptophan. Fields, in order: V gene, CDR3 length, clone size, J gene, D gene, CDR3 DNA, CDR3 protein. D genes are given only for firm matches. A row's size may be missing; if present it is once, few, many or a size class.

TRBV30	13	-	TRBJ2-7	-	TGTGCCTGGAAACCCAGGGGCTCTGGCGAGCAGTACTTC	CAWKPRGSGEQYF
TRBV11-2	16	-	TRBJ1-1	-	TGTGCCAGCAGCTTAGAAGGTTGGAGGAGGGGCACTGAAGCTTTCTTT	CASSLEGWRRGTEAFF
TRBV11-2	15	few	TRBJ2-1	TRBD1	TGTGCCAGCAGCTTAGCCCGGGACAGCTACAATGAGCAGTTCTTC	CASSLARDSYNEQFF
TRBV4-1	12	-	TRBJ1-4	-	TGCGCCAGCAGCCAAGATTTAGGAAAACTGTTTTTT	CASSQDLGKLFF
TRBV5-1	18	few	TRBJ2-6	TRBD1	TGCGCCAGCAGCTTGGCGGGACAGGGGAACTCTGGGGCCAACGTCCTGACTTTC	CASSLAGQGNSGANVLTF
TRBV2	13	-	TRBJ2-3	-	TGTGCCAGCAGCCTGGGGTTTTTGGATACGCAGTATTTT	CASSLGFLDTQYF
TRBV19	18	-	TRBJ2-1	TRBD2	TGTGCCAGTAGCCTTTTGGTTAGCGGGAGGGCCTTCTACAATGAGCAGTTCTTC	CASSLLVSGRAFYNEQFF
TRBV7-2	15	few	TRBJ2-5	-	TGTGCCAGCAGCCGAGGGAAGGCGGATAAAGAGACCCAGTACTTC	CASSRGKADKETQYF
TRBV5-1	18	few	TRBJ2-2	TRBD2	TGCGCCAGCAGCTTGGACGTTTGGAGCGGGAGGGACACCGGGGAGCTGTTTTTT	CASSLDVWSGRDTGELFF
TRBV29-1	15	-	TRBJ2-7	TRBD1	TGCAGCGTGGACGGACAGGGAAGGGGCTCCTACGAGCAGTACTTC	CSVDGQGRGSYEQYF
TRBV7-9	16	few	TRBJ2-1	TRBD1	TGTGCCAGCAGCTTAGTGGGACAGGGCTCCTACAATGAGCAGTTCTTC	CASSLVGQGSYNEQFF
TRBV28	11	few	TRBJ2-7	-	TGTGCCAGCAGTTTTGAGTACGAGCAGTACTTC	CASSFEYEQYF
TRBV6-4	13	-	TRBJ1-4	-	TGTGCCAGCAGTGACTCCCGAGGCGGAAAACTGTTTTTT	CASSDSRGGKLFF
TRBV28	13	-	TRBJ1-1	-	TGTGCCAGCAGTCGCAGGGGTGGGGGTGAAGCTTTCTTT	CASSRRGGGEAFF
TRBV4-3	13	few	TRBJ1-2	-	TGCGCCAGCAGCCAAGGAGGAGCGCCAGGGGTGGCCTTC	CASSQGGAPGVAF
TRBV4-2	14	few	TRBJ2-7	-	TGTGCCAGCAGCCAAGATCGCGTTTCCTACGAGCAGTACTTC	CASSQDRVSYEQYF
TRBV5-4	12	-	TRBJ1-6	-	TGTGCCAGCAGCTTGGGAGACTCACCCCTCCACTTT	CASSLGDSPLHF